The present T cell receptor (beta chain) was sequenced within a study of blood T cell repertoires in COVID-19. In the study overall: The study drew acute and convalescent COVID-19 samples from the United States, Italy and Spain. T cells, B-cell-depleted T cells, or PBMCs provided the cDNA or gDNA that served as material.

As handled by the study authors: Amplified reference gene primers provided the basis for estimating nucleated cell counts. Profiled with immunoSEQ multiplex PCR; TCRdb holds only in-frame clones, not every one. Clone size and V and J calls were adopted from that table, with D and trimming inferred from the DNA. The repertoire holds over 250,000 clones, with around 90% as singletons. The CDR3 is made up of 12 amino acids. Looked up from germline, CDR1 is SGHNT and CDR2 is YENEEA. V lost 5 bases, J lost 6 bases, and 0 bases stayed unmatched. The sequence came from a man aged 50 to 60 with acute or convalescent COVID-19. This chain links TRBV11-3 with TRBJ2-1, with 8 bases identical to TRBD1. Specimen: peripheral blood. Here the CDR3 DNA reads TGTGCCAGCAGCCAGGGGGCCAATGAGCAGTTCTTC. Residues: CASSQGANEQFF.